This passage covers 21 T cell receptor beta chains from one sample sequenced in a study of blood T cell repertoires in COVID-19. The repertoire was sequenced with immunoSEQ multiplex PCR; TCRdb's copy has only in-frame clones and lacks some. Among approximately 450,000 clones listed, 70% to 90% were seen once. Source material: PBMCs or T cells enriched from blood (not recorded which). Source of these receptors: a woman aged 18 to 35 with acute COVID-19.

Many counts were recorded for this clone. This chain joins TRBV3-1 (or the pseudogene TRBV3-2) and TRBJ1-1; TRBD1 matches 8 bases. The CDR3 is 15 residues long. Trimming cost V 8 bases and J 1 base; bases outside gene matches: 9. Germline V lookup: CDR1 LGHDT, CDR2 YNNKEL (reference sequence). The CDR3 DNA reads TGTGCCAGCCTTTTGAGACAGGGGCCGAACACTGAAGCTTTCTTT. Its translation: CASLLRQGPNTEAFF.

The chain uses TRBV10-3 and TRBJ2-3; 10 nucleotides align to TRBD2. J was trimmed by 6 bases and V by 3 bases; bases with no gene match: 18. In germline, CDR1 is ENHRY, CDR2 SYGVKD. The CDR3 is made up of 19 amino acids. CDR3 sequence: CAISESFGLSGGAYDTQYF. The CDR3 region has the DNA TGTGCCATCAGTGAATCATTTGGACTAAGCGGGGGGGCATATGATACGCAGTATTTT.

The V gene is TRBV29-1, the J gene TRBJ1-1; maybe TRBD1 (5 bases). In germline, CDR1 is SQVTM, CDR2 ANQGSEA. The CDR3 length is 13 residues. CDR3 sequence reads: CRAEEGPGTEAFF. The CDR3 DNA sequence: TGCAGAGCCGAGGAGGGACCGGGCACTGAAGCTTTCTTT.

This clone was counted once. V gene TRBV6-2 or TRBV6-3 combines with J gene TRBJ2-5; 12 nucleotides align to TRBD2. The V and J ends lost 6 bases and 5 bases, in that order; junction bases with no gene match: 7. The CDR3 is made up of 15 amino acids. Germline V CDR1 and CDR2: MNHEY, SVGEGT. The CDR3 protein is CASSYLAGGKETQYF. In DNA, the CDR3 is TGTGCCAGCAGCTATCTAGCGGGAGGGAAGGAGACCCAGTACTTC.

The chain recombines TRBV6-6 with TRBJ2-3; possibly TRBD2 for D (7 bases). CDR1 and CDR2 from the germline V gene are MNHNY and SVGAGI (reference sequence). V was cut by 6 bases and J by 5 bases, with 33 bases left in between. This CDR3 has 20 residues. DNA of the CDR3: TGTGCCAGCAGCCCCCAAAGTTGGGGGAGGGACACAGGGTCGGAAGATACGCAGTATTTT. It yields the protein CASSPQSWGRDTGSEDTQYF.

This chain links TRBV20-1 with TRBJ1-1, with TRBD1 identical over 8 bases. CDR3 length: 11 amino acids. Germline-derived CDR1 and CDR2 are DFQATT and SNEGSKA (reference sequence). Trimming cost V 6 bases and J 8 bases; bases outside gene matches: 5. CDR3 sequence (DNA): TGCAGTGCCTTAAGGACAGGGGAAGCTTTCTTT. Translated, it gives CSALRTGEAFF.

In this sample, this clone turned up a few times. The chain recombines TRBV7-3 with TRBJ1-1; 10 positions agree with TRBD1. With 5 bases clipped from V and 5 bases from J, the junction kept 5 bases outside the gene matches. Germline values: CDR1 SGHTA, CDR2 FQGTGA. CDR3 length equals 14 residues. The CDR3 spells CASSPTGGGTEAFF. CDR3 nucleotide sequence: TGTGCCAGCAGCCCGACAGGGGGCGGAACTGAAGCTTTCTTT.

This chain joins TRBV4-3 and TRBJ2-5; D possibly corresponds to TRBD1 (6 bases). Germline-derived CDR1 and CDR2 are LGHNA and YSLEER. The CDR3 totals 17 residues. V lost 0 bases and J lost 4, with 18 bases in between. CDR3 sequence: CASSQDREGRGGETQYF. The CDR3 DNA reads as TGCGCCAGCAGCCAAGATCGAGAGGGGCGAGGGGGAGAGACCCAGTACTTC.

The chain links TRBV29-1 to TRBJ1-2, with D unresolved. The CDR3 is 15 amino acids. The V and J ends lost 0 bases and 0 bases respectively, with 11 bases between them. Germline values: CDR1 SQVTM, CDR2 ANQGSEA. CDR3 DNA: TGCAGCGTTGAAGAGGCCGTTCCAGCTAACTATGGCTACACCTTC. As protein: CSVEEAVPANYGYTF.

CDR3 region: CASSLRGSEKLFF. DNA for the CDR3: TGTGCCAGCAGCTTACGGGGATCTGAAAAACTGTTTTTT. The V gene is TRBV5-4, the J gene TRBJ1-4; no reliable D call. V lost 2 bases and J lost 7, with 9 bases in between. From germline, CDR1 is SGHNT and CDR2 YYREEE (reference sequence). The CDR3 consists of 13 residues.

This rearrangement joins TRBV7-9 to TRBJ1-6; 9 bases match TRBD1. The V segment lost 5 bases and the J segment 6 bases; nucleotides outside the gene matches: 5. Germline CDR1 reads SEHNR; CDR2 reads FQNEAQ (reference sequence). This CDR3 comprises 15 residues. DNA for the CDR3: TGTGCCAGCAGCCTACAGGGGGCGCTTAATTCACCCCTCCACTTT. This sequence encodes CASSLQGALNSPLHF.

The chain joins TRBV3-1 (or the pseudogene TRBV3-2) to TRBJ2-4; 7 bases are shared with TRBD1. The CDR3 spans 15 residues. With V trimmed by 4 bases and J by 8 bases, 11 bases remained unmatched. Germline-derived CDR1 and CDR2 are LGHDT and YNNKEL (reference sequence). CDR3 nucleotide sequence: TGTGCCAGCAGCCGACTTCAGGGGGAGCATGACATTCAGTACTTC. It specifies CASSRLQGEHDIQYF.

In this sample, this clone turned up once. The chain recombines TRBV29-1 with TRBJ2-3; weak D call: TRBD1 (5 bases). The CDR3 contains 14 residues. Trimming removed 5 bases from V and 1 base from J, with 13 bases in between. Germline V gives CDR1 SQVTM, CDR2 ANQGSEA. In DNA form, the CDR3 reads TGCAGCGTTCTCGACAGTTGGGGCACAGATACGCAGTATTTT. Amino acid sequence: CSVLDSWGTDTQYF.

This chain links TRBV6-5 with TRBJ2-7, with TRBD1 as a possible D gene (8 bases). From germline, CDR1 is MNHEY and CDR2 SVGAGI. V lost 2 bases and J lost 3, with 14 bases in between. The CDR3 is 15 residues long. This chain's CDR3 is CASSYMDREGYEQYF. The DNA of the CDR3 is TGTGCCAGCAGTTACATGGACAGGGAGGGCTACGAGCAGTACTTC.

The chain couples TRBV6-5 to TRBJ2-7; D may be TRBD2 (6 bases). Looked up from germline, CDR1 is MNHEY and CDR2 is SVGAGI. Trimming removed 6 bases from V and 0 bases from J, with 15 bases in between. The CDR3 totals 15 residues. In DNA, the CDR3 is TGTGCCAGCAGCGACGGGACTGCGAACTCCTACGAGCAGTACTTC. Translation gives CASSDGTANSYEQYF.

The rearrangement uses TRBV9 and TRBJ1-1, with D tentatively TRBD1 (5 bases). Germline CDR1 is SGDLS and CDR2 is YYNGEE. The V end lost 0 bases, the J end lost 1 base, and 13 bases lay between the germline ends. The length of the CDR3 is 16 residues. The CDR3 here is CASSVGDGGANTEAFF. In DNA, the CDR3 is TGTGCCAGCAGCGTAGGGGACGGCGGGGCGAACACTGAAGCTTTCTTT.

The genes are TRBV6-5 and TRBJ2-7, with D possibly matching TRBD1 (6 bases). Per the germline V gene, CDR1 is MNHEY and CDR2 is SVGAGI. The CDR3 consists of 12 residues. Trimming removed 6 bases from V and 9 bases from J, with 15 bases in between. For the CDR3, the DNA is TGTGCCAGCAGACAACCACAGGGCACGCAGTACTTC. Encoded protein: CASRQPQGTQYF.

The genes are TRBV2 and TRBJ2-7; D is possibly TRBD2 (6 bases). Germline loops: CDR1 SNHLY, CDR2 FYNNEI. V dropped 4 bases and J dropped 2 bases, with 12 bases sitting between them. CDR3 length equals 14 residues. The CDR3 here is CASSVLGGTYEQYF. The DNA of the CDR3 is TGTGCCAGCAGTGTACTGGGCGGGACCTACGAGCAGTACTTC.

CDR3 DNA sequence: TGCGCCAGCAGCCCCACCGCTGGAGGCTACGAGCAGTACTTC. Translated, it gives CASSPTAGGYEQYF. The gene calls are TRBV4-3 and TRBJ2-7, with a possible D match to TRBD2 (5 bases). The V end lost 4 bases, the J end lost 3 bases, and 13 bases lay between the germline ends. The CDR3 consists of 14 residues. Germline loops: CDR1 LGHNA, CDR2 YSLEER.

The rearrangement uses TRBV7-6 and TRBJ1-4; possible D gene TRBD1, 6 bases. This CDR3 spans 17 amino acids. Trimming stripped 1 base from V and 5 bases from J, with 17 bases between. The germline CDR1 and CDR2 sequences are SGHVS and FNYEAQ. The CDR3 sequence: CASSLVAPGGANEKLFF. CDR3 nucleotides: TGTGCCAGCAGCTTAGTGGCGCCGGGGGGGGCAAATGAAAAACTGTTTTTT.

As DNA, the CDR3 is TGTGCCAGCAGTGAAACGATAGGAGGGGATGATACGCAGTATTTT. It yields the protein CASSETIGGDDTQYF. The chain employs TRBV25-1 and TRBJ2-3; a weak D match, TRBD2 (6 bases). V lost 2 bases, J lost 6 bases, and 15 bases lay in between. The CDR3 is 15 residues long. From germline, CDR1 is MGHDK and CDR2 SYGVNS.